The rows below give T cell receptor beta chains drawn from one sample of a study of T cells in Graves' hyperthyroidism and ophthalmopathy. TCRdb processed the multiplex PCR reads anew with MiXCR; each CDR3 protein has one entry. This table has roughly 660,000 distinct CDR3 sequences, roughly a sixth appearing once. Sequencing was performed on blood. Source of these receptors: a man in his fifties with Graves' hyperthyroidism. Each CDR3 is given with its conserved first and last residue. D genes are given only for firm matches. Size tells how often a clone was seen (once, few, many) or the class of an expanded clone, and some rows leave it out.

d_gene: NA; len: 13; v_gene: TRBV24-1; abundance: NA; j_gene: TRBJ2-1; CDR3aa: CATSDLSLAEQFF; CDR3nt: TGTGCCACCAGTGATTTGAGCCTAGCGGAGCAGTTCTTC
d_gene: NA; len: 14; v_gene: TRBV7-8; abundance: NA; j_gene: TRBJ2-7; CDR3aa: CASSFLGMTYEQYF; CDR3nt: TGTGCCAGCAGCTTTCTGGGGATGACCTACGAGCAGTACTTC
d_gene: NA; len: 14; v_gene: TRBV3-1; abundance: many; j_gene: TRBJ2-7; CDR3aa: CASSQVDRSYEQYF; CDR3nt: TGTGCCAGCAGCCAAGTCGACCGCTCCTACGAGCAGTACTTC
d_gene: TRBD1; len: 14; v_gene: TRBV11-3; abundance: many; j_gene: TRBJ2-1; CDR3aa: CASSPQTGYNEQFF; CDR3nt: TGTGCCAGCAGCCCTCAGACAGGGTACAATGAGCAGTTCTTC
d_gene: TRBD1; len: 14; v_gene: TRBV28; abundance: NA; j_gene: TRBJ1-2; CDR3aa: CASSPGTGAYGYTF; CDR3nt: TGTGCCAGCAGTCCAGGGACAGGGGCCTATGGCTACACCTTC
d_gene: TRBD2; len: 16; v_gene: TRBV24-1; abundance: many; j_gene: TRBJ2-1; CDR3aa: CATSSDRTSGSNEQFF; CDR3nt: TGTGCCACCAGTTCTGACAGGACTAGCGGGAGTAATGAGCAGTTCTTC
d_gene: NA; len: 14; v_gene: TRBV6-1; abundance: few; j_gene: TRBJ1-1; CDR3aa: CASSDSSKNTEAFF; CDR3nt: TGTGCCAGCAGTGACTCATCCAAGAACACTGAAGCTTTCTTT
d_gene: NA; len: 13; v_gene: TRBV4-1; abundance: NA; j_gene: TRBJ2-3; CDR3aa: CASSQDSWDTQYF; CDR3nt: TGCGCCAGCAGCCAAGACTCTTGGGATACGCAGTATTTT
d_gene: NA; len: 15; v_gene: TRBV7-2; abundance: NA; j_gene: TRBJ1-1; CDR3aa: CASSLARHQNTEAFF; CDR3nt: TGTGCCAGCAGCTTAGCGAGACACCAGAACACTGAAGCTTTCTTT
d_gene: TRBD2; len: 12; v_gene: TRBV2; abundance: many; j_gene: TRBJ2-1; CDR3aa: CASSGTGGGQFF; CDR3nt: TGTGCCAGCAGCGGGACTGGCGGGGGGCAGTTCTTC
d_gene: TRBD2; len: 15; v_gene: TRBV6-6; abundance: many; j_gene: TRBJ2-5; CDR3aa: CASSYSLAGYETQYF; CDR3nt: TGTGCCAGCAGTTACTCTCTAGCGGGATACGAGACCCAGTACTTC
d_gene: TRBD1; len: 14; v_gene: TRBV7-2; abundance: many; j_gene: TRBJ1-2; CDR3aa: CASSLDRGDYGYTF; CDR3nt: TGTGCCAGCAGCTTAGACAGGGGGGACTATGGCTACACCTTC
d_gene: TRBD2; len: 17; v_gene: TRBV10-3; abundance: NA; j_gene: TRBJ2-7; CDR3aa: CAISDLWLAGESYEQYF; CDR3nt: TGTGCCATCAGTGATCTCTGGTTAGCGGGAGAGAGCTACGAGCAGTACTTC
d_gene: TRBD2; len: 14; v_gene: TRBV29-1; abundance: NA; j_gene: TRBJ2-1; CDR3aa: CSVILAGLINEQFF; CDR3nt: TGCAGCGTCATACTAGCGGGACTCATAAATGAGCAGTTCTTC
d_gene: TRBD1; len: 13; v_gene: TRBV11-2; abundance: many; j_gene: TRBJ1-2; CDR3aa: CASSFSGGSGYTF; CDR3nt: TGTGCCAGCAGCTTTTCAGGGGGCAGTGGCTACACCTTC
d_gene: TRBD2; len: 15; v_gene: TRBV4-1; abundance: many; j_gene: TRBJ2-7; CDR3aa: CASSQRTSGTYEQYF; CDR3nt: TGCGCCAGCAGCCAACGGACTAGCGGAACCTACGAGCAGTACTTC
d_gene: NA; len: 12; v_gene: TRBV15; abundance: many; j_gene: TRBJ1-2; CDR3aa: CATSSVGPGYTF; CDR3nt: TGTGCCACCAGCAGTGTTGGACCTGGCTACACCTTC
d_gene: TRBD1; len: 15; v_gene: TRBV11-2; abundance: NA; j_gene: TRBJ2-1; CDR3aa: CASSADRGPYNEQFF; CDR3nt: TGTGCCAGCAGCGCGGACAGGGGGCCCTACAATGAGCAGTTCTTC
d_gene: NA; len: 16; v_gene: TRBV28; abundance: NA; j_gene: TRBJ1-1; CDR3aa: CASSLRGGFLATEAFF; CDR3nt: TGTGCCAGCAGTTTGAGGGGGGGGTTTTTGGCCACTGAAGCTTTCTTT
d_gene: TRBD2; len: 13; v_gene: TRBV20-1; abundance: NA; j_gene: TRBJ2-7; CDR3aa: CSARGGGEREQYF; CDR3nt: TGCAGTGCTAGAGGGGGGGGGGAGCGCGAGCAGTACTTC
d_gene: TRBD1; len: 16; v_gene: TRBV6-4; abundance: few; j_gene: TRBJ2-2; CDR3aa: CASSAGDRPHTGELFF; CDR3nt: TGTGCCAGCTCCGCCGGGGACAGACCTCACACCGGGGAGCTGTTTTTT
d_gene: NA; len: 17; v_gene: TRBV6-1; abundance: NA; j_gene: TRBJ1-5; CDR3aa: CASSRAVWATGNQPQHF; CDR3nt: TGTGCCAGCAGCCGTGCAGTCTGGGCCACGGGCAATCAGCCCCAGCATTTT
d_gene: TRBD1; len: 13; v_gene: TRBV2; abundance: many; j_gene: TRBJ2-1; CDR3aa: CASNGQGWDEQFF; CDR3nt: TGTGCCAGCAACGGACAGGGGTGGGATGAGCAGTTCTTC
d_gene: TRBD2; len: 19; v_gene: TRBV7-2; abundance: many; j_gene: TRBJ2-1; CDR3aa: CASSLGPGLAGGLGNEQFF; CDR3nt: TGTGCCAGCAGCCTAGGGCCGGGACTAGCGGGAGGGCTGGGGAATGAGCAGTTCTTC
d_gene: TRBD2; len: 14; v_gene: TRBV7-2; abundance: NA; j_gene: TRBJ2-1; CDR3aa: CASGLGLGYNKQFF; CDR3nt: TGTGCCAGCGGGTTAGGACTAGGCTACAATAAGCAGTTCTTC
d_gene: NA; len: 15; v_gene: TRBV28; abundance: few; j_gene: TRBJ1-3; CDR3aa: CASSLQRDSGNTIYF; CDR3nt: TGTGCCAGCAGTTTACAACGAGACTCTGGAAACACCATATATTTT
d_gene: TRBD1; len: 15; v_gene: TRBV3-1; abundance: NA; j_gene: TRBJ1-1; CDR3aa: CASRRGGGRNTEAFF; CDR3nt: TGTGCCAGCAGGCGAGGGGGCGGCAGGAACACTGAAGCTTTCTTT
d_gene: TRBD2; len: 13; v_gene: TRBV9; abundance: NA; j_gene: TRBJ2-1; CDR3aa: CASSVTSGTLPFF; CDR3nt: TGTGCCAGCAGCGTGACTAGCGGGACTCTTCCGTTCTTC
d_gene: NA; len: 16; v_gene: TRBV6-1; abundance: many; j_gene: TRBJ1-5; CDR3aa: CASSESRVSGNQPQHF; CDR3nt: TGTGCCAGCAGTGAGTCAAGGGTGTCGGGCAATCAGCCCCAGCATTTT
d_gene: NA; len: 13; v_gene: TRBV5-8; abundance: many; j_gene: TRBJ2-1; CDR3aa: CASPREPYNEQFF; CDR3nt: TGTGCCAGCCCGAGGGAACCCTACAATGAGCAGTTCTTC
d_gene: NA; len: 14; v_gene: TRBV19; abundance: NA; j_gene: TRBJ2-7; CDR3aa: CASSSAWTSYEQYF; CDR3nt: TGTGCCAGTAGTTCCGCATGGACCTCCTACGAGCAGTACTTC
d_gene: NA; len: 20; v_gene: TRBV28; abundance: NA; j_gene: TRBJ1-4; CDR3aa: CASSPRQPTGGGAVNEKLFF; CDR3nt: TGTGCCAGCAGTCCTAGACAGCCAACGGGGGGGGGAGCGGTTAATGAAAAACTGTTTTTT
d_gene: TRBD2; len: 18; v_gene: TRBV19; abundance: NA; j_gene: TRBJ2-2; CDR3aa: CASSGRGLAGGPTGELFF; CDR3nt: TGTGCCAGTAGTGGCCGTGGACTAGCGGGAGGGCCCACCGGGGAGCTGTTTTTT
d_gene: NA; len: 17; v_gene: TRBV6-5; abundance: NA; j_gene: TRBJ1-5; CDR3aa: CASSYLSVFRVNQPQHF; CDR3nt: TGTGCCAGCAGTTACTTATCAGTATTCAGGGTCAATCAGCCCCAGCATTTT
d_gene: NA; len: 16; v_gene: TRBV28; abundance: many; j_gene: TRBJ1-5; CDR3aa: CASGPMGGESNQPQHF; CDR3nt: TGTGCCAGCGGACCCATGGGGGGGGAAAGCAATCAGCCCCAGCATTTT